One TCR beta chain is described in this entry. The target antigen is unknown. Template material for amplifying TCR beta CDR3 regions consisted of RNA transcripts. Initially, a first-round RT-PCR of the TCR CDR3 employed the HTBI primer set. One entry per CDR3 protein results from TCRdb running MiXCR on the multiplex PCR reads. The sample consists of about 500,000 distinct CDR3 sequences, about 16% of them appearing once. This sample was taken from a study of T cells in Graves' hyperthyroidism and ophthalmopathy. CDR1 and CDR2 (germline): PRHDT, FYEKMQ (reference sequence). This CDR3 has 16 residues. After removal of 0 bases from V and 3 bases from J, the junction contained 6 bases not matched to a gene. Regarding the study as a whole: The majority of expanded thyroid clonotypes above 0.001 also appeared in blood.

The specimen was blood. The TCR originated in a woman aged 30 to 39 with Graves' ophthalmopathy. The V gene is TRBV13, the J gene TRBJ2-7, with 9 bases aligning to TRBD2. The CDR3 DNA follows: TGTGCCAGCAGCTTAGGCGGGGTAGCGGGGGACTACGAGCAGTACTTC. This translates into CASSLGGVAGDYEQYF.